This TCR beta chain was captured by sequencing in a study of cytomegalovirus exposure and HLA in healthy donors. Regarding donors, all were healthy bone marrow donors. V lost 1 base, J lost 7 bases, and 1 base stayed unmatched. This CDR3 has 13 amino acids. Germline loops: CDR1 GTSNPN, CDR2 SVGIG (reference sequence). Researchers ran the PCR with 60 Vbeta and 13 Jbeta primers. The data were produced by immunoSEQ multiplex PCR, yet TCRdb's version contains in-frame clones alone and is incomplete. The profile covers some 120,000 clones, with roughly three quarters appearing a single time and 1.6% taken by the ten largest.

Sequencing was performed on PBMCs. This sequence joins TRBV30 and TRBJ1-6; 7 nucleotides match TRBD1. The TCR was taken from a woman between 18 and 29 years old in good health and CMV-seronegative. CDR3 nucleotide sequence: TGTGCCTGGAGTGAACAGGGGAATTCACCCCTCCACTTT. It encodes CAWSEQGNSPLHF.